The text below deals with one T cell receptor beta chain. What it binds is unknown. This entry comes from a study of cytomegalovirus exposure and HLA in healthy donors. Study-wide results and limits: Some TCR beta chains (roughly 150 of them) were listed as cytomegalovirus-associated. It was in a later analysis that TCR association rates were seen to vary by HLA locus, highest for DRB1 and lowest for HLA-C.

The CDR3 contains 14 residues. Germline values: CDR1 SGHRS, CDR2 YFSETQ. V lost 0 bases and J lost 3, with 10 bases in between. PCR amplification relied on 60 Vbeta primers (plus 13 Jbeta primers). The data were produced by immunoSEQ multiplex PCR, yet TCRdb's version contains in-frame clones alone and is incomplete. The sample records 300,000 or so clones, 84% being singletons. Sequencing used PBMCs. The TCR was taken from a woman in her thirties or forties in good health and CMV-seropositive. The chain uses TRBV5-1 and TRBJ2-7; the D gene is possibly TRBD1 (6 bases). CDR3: CASSLDRVRYEQYF. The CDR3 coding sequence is TGCGCCAGCAGCTTGGACAGGGTACGCTACGAGCAGTACTTC. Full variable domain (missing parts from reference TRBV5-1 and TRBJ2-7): KAGVTQTPRYLIKTRGQQVTLSCSPISGHRSVSWYQQTPGQGLQFLFEYFSETQRNKGNFPGRFSGRQFSNSRSEMNVSTLELGDSALYLCASSLDRVRYEQYFGPGTRLTVT.